This T cell receptor beta chain was sequenced in a study of cytomegalovirus exposure and HLA in healthy donors. The sample holds a few counts of this clone. Its antigen is not identified. The V and J ends lost 0 bases and 7 bases respectively, with 13 bases between them. CDR3 length: 14 amino acids. Germline CDR1 MNHEY, CDR2 SMNVEV (reference sequence). This PCR relied on a set of 60 Vbeta primers and 13 Jbeta primers. Profiled with immunoSEQ multiplex PCR; TCRdb holds only in-frame clones, not every one. The sample has about 77,000 clones, 60% to 80% seen once. Study results and caveats: The authors judged a highly shared variant cluster likely a sequencing artifact. Looking again later, the authors saw that most CMV-associated TCR beta chains seemed HLA-restricted. Cytomegalovirus status was reportedly diagnosed by the classifier with high sensitivity and specificity.

The study sampled nominally healthy donors, though unrecorded immune exposures were likely. The chain employs TRBV27 and TRBJ2-7, with D perhaps matching TRBD1 (5 bases). The sequenced sample was PBMCs. The TCR was taken from a woman aged 40 to 50 in good health and CMV-seronegative. The CDR3: CASSLSGASGEQYF. The CDR3 region has the DNA TGTGCCAGCAGTTTATCTGGGGCCTCAGGGGAGCAGTACTTC.